The TCR beta chain described here comes from a study of tumor-infiltrating lymphocytes in localized non-small cell lung cancer. As to this clone: The same CDR3 can be traced to other DNA sequences in this sample.

The germline V and J ends were trimmed by 2 bases and 0 bases, with 14 bases remaining between them. CDR1 and CDR2 from the germline V gene are GTSNPN and SVGIG (reference sequence). This CDR3 has 16 residues. Here immunoSEQ multiplex PCR was the method, and the copy in TCRdb shows in-frame clones only, minus some. Altogether 20,000 to 25,000 clones are present, approximately 59% being singletons, with the ten largest covering around 5%. V is TRBV30 and J is TRBJ1-5; D call uncertain. Input material: lung tumor tissue. The TCR was taken from a human donor with non-small cell lung cancer. The CDR3 coding sequence is TGTGCCTGGAGTTACGCGTCCGCAAATAGCAATCAGCCCCAGCATTTT. Amino acid sequence: CAWSYASANSNQPQHF.